Each of the 10 T cell receptor beta chains below was sequenced from the same sample in a study of OX40 agonist ivuxolimab in advanced cancers. Using immunoSEQ multiplex PCR, the repertoire was profiled, and TCRdb retains in-frame clones only, with some absent. This table has tens of thousands of clones, about 76% appearing once. Here the sequenced sample was CD4+ or CD8+ T cells sorted from blood, taken in a trial of the OX40 agonist ivuxolimab. The origin of the receptors is an adult with an advanced solid tumor such as melanoma, head and neck, liver or kidney cancer.

The J gene is TRBJ2-2, the V gene TRBV29-1, with 9 bases identical to TRBD2. V lost 7 bases, J lost 1 base, and 13 bases stayed unmatched. CDR1 and CDR2 (germline): SQVTM, ANQGSEA. The CDR3 covers 17 residues. Written as DNA, the CDR3 is TGCAGCGCCGCGGGGGGGGTAGGCGAAGAGAACACCGGGGAGCTGTTTTTT. This sequence encodes CSAAGGVGEENTGELFF.

The genes are TRBV14 and TRBJ2-1, with D unresolved. Per the germline V gene, CDR1 is SGHDN and CDR2 is FVKESK. There are 14 residues in the CDR3. The V end was cut by 0 bases, the J end by 8 bases, with 11 bases between. This CDR3 reads CASSQDRTPDEQFF. Written as DNA, the CDR3 is TGTGCCAGCAGCCAAGACAGGACCCCAGATGAGCAGTTCTTC. The full variable domain, its missing parts supplied by reference TRBV14 and TRBJ2-1, is EAGVTQFPSHSVIEKGQTVTLRCDPISGHDNLYWYRRVMGKEIKFLLHFVKESKQDESGMPNNRFLAERTGGTYSTLKVQPAELEDSGVYFCASSQDRTPDEQFFGPGTRLTVL.

The DNA for the CDR3 is TGTGCCAGCAGCTCTTACTTACCGACAGATAACTATGGCTACACCTTC. Protein sequence: CASSSYLPTDNYGYTF. The rearrangement links TRBV7-9 to TRBJ1-2; possible D gene TRBD1, 5 bases. V lost 4 bases to trimming and J lost 1 base, with 16 bases between them. Germline lookup yields CDR1 SEHNR and CDR2 FQNEAQ (reference sequence). The CDR3 spans 16 residues.

J is TRBJ2-7 and V is TRBV6-1, with TRBD2 as a possible D gene (5 bases). Germline CDR1 reads MNHNS; CDR2 reads SASEGT. Deletions cut 1 base from V and 3 bases from J, with 7 bases between. This CDR3 is 13 amino acids long. CDR3 in DNA: TGTGCCAGCAGTGAAGTGAGGGTCTACGAGCAGTACTTC. This sequence encodes CASSEVRVYEQYF.

The V call is TRBV19, the J call TRBJ2-7; 8 bases align to TRBD2. J was trimmed by 4 bases and V by 3 bases; bases with no gene match: 8. The CDR3 totals 15 residues. CDR1 LNHDA and CDR2 SQIVND come from the germline V gene (reference sequence). CDR3 in amino acids: CASSIFSGSRYEQYF. In nucleotides, the CDR3 is TGTGCCAGTAGTATCTTCAGCGGGAGTAGGTACGAGCAGTACTTC.

This chain connects TRBV29-1 to TRBJ2-3; perhaps TRBD1 as D (5 bases). This CDR3 contains 15 residues. V lost 3 bases and J 5 bases, leaving 18 bases between the germline ends. Germline CDR1 SQVTM, CDR2 ANQGSEA. CDR3 amino acids: CSVDMDIQVRDTQYF. The CDR3 coding sequence is TGCAGCGTTGATATGGACATCCAAGTAAGAGATACGCAGTATTTT.

The rearrangement links TRBV27 to TRBJ2-1; 8 positions agree with TRBD2. J was trimmed by 9 bases and V by 3 bases; bases with no gene match: 4. This CDR3 spans 13 amino acids. Germline CDR1 reads MNHEY; CDR2 reads SMNVEV (reference sequence). The CDR3 DNA reads as TGTGCCAGCAGTTTTACTAGCGGATTTGAGCAGTTCTTC. Protein product: CASSFTSGFEQFF.

V gene TRBV28 combines with J gene TRBJ1-3; possible D gene TRBD1, 5 bases. The CDR3 length is 14 residues. The germline V gene has CDR1 MDHEN and CDR2 SYDVKM. Deletions cut 4 bases from V and 4 bases from J, with 11 bases between. The CDR3 DNA reads TGTGCCAGCAGTTCCAGGGATTCCGGAAACACCATATATTTT. Its translation: CASSSRDSGNTIYF. The entire variable domain, with the rest obtained from reference TRBV28 and TRBJ1-3, is as follows: DVKVTQSSRYLVKRTGEKVFLECVQDMDHENMFWYRQDPGLGLRLIYFSYDVKMKEKGDIPEGYSVSREKKERFSLILESASTNQTSMYLCASSSRDSGNTIYFGEGSWLTVV.

The gene calls are TRBV4-3 and TRBJ2-3, with TRBD1 as a possible D gene (7 bases). V lost 1 base, J lost 5 bases, and 16 bases lay in between. This CDR3 region has 16 residues. Looked up from germline, CDR1 is LGHNA and CDR2 is YSLEER. CDR3 nucleotide sequence: TGCGCCAGCAGCCAAGGGGGGGACAGACGGTTAGATACGCAGTATTTT. Encoded protein: CASSQGGDRRLDTQYF.

The V call is TRBV27, the J call TRBJ2-1; 8 bases fit TRBD2. Trimming cost V 0 bases and J 5 bases; bases outside gene matches: 3. The CDR3 length is 15 residues. Germline V gene sequence: CDR1 MNHEY, CDR2 SMNVEV (reference sequence). The CDR3 here is CASSLSTSANNEQFF. The CDR3 bases are TGTGCCAGCAGTTTATCGACTAGCGCTAACAATGAGCAGTTCTTC.